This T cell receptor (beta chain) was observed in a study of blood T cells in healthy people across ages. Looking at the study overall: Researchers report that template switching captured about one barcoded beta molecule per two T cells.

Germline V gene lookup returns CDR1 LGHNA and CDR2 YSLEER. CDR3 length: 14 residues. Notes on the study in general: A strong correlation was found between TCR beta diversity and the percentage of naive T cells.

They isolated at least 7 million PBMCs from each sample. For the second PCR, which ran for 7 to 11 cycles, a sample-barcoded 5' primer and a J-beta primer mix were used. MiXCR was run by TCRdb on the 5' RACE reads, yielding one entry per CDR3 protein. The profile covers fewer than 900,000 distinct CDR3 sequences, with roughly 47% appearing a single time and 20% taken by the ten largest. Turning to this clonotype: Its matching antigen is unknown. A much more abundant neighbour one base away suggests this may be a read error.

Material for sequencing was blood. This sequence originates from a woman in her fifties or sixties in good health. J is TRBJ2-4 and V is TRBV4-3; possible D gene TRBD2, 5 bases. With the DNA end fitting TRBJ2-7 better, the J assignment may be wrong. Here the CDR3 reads CASSQDAGGHEQYF. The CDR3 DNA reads TGCGCCAGCAGCCAAGACGCGGGTGGGCACGAGCAGTACTTC.